This TCR beta chain derives from a study of graft-versus-host responses after intestinal transplantation. Germline lookup yields CDR1 SGHVS and CDR2 FQNEAQ. The trim removed 1 base at V and 5 bases at J, leaving 5 bases unmatched. This CDR3 region has 15 residues. Sequencing was performed with immunoSEQ multiplex PCR; in TCRdb, only in-frame clones are kept and a portion is missing. This sample has 20,000 or so clones, with approximately 85% found just once. This clonotype originated in a human patient who received an intestinal transplant, so some T cells may come from the graft donor. The sample was PBMCs, taken around 14 months after intestinal transplant. The chain recombines TRBV7-8 with TRBJ2-5; 9 nucleotides match TRBD2. CDR3 residues: CASSLEGGRGETQYF. The CDR3, as DNA: TGTGCCAGCAGCTTAGAAGGCGGGAGGGGGGAGACCCAGTACTTC. The full variable domain, in which reference TRBV7-8 and TRBJ2-5 provide the parts outside the CDR3, is GAGVSQSPRYKVAKRGQDVALRCDPISGHVSLFWYQQALGQGPEFLTYFQNEAQLDKSGLPSDRFFAERPEGSVSTLKIQRTQQEDSAVYLCASSLEGGRGETQYFGPGTRLLVL.